This record covers a single TCR beta chain. The target antigen is unknown. The germline gives CDR1 KGHSH, CDR2 LQKENI. CDR3 size: 13 residues. The V gene lost 9 bases and the J gene lost 5 bases, with 14 bases spanning the gap. These data originate in a study of T cell responses to AZD1222 COVID-19 vaccine. At the level of the study: Researchers grouped second doses given at about 4 or about 12 weeks into one pool.

Assay: immunoSEQ multiplex PCR; the TCRdb copy retains only in-frame clones and omits some. This sample yields 95,000 to 150,000 clones, of which over 75% are seen a single time; around 5.6% belongs to the top ten. Notes on the study in general: Researchers took repertoire samples only after the peak T cell response had come.

This clonotype was obtained from an adult in good health. The source was peripheral blood, collected on day 0 of AZD1222 vaccination. This chain uses TRBV18 with TRBJ1-3, with D unclear. The CDR3 coding sequence is TGTGCCAGTTTCACCGATCCCCGAAACACCATATATTTT. This codes for CASFTDPRNTIYF.